Sequencing of this T cell receptor (beta chain) was carried out in a study of persistence of HIV-infected CD4 T cells. The libraries were made with immunoSEQ version 4 in survey mode. Assay used: immunoSEQ multiplex PCR; TCRdb lists only in-frame clones, some missing. The table includes roughly 35,000 clones, around 90% detected once. Germline-derived CDR1 and CDR2 are MGHDK and SYGVNS. V was trimmed by 4 bases and J by 0 bases, leaving 6 bases between them. The CDR3 covers 13 residues. Nonspecific anti-CD3/anti-CD28 bead stimulation represents the broad CD4+ T cell repertoire. Sorting of responding CD4+ T cells relied on upregulated CD40 ligand together with CD69. Donors had undetectable plasma HIV-1 RNA, under 50 copies/mL, for 4+ years. Points on this clone: Its matching antigen is unknown.

The V gene is TRBV25-1, the J gene TRBJ1-2, with D uncertain. The clonotype originates from an adult man with HIV who was CMV-seropositive. The input for sequencing was CD4+ T cells sorted from PBMCs after approximately 19-hour stimulation, taken from a patient who received antiretroviral therapy. Here the CDR3 DNA reads TGTGCCAGCAGTGTGCAGACTAACTATGGCTACACCTTC. Its translation: CASSVQTNYGYTF.